This T cell receptor beta chain is from a study of neurological immune-mediated disorders. The sample holds many counts of this clonotype. Each TCR transcript was tagged with a 10-nucleotide random UMI during 5'RACE. Per sequencing run, 15-18 subjects together gave over 170 million TCR-beta sequences. TCRdb re-called the 5' RACE reads with MiXCR, one entry per CDR3 protein. Of tens of thousands of distinct CDR3 sequences listed, 3.5% to 5.5% are singletons. Time point reported: longitudinal time-point 3. Unsorted libraries were generated from 2 million PBMCs. These cells had been stored in RNAlater at -80 C. Germline-derived CDR1 and CDR2 are PRHDT and FYEKMQ (reference sequence). V was trimmed by 5 bases and J by 7 bases, leaving 23 bases between them. The CDR3 runs to 16 residues.

The chain is built from TRBV13 and TRBJ1-1; weak D call: TRBD1 (5 bases). The receptor's source is a woman aged 60-75 years with multiple sclerosis. The sequencing input was PBMCs. CDR3 DNA sequence: TGTGCCAGCAGCCCCGTCCTCCTAGGACATTCAATTGAAGCTTTCTTT. Its protein is CASSPVLLGHSIEAFF. Full variable domain (outside the CDR3, taken from reference TRBV13 and TRBJ1-1): AAGVIQSPRHLIKEKRETATLKCYPIPRHDTVYWYQQGPGQDPQFLISFYEKMQSDKGSIPDRFSAQQFSDYHSELNMSSLELGDSALYFCASSPVLLGHSIEAFFGQGTRLTVV.